The clone carrying this TCR beta chain has only a few counts. Trimming took 1 base from V and 4 from J; bases not matched to a gene: 6. CDR1 is MGHRA, CDR2 YSYEKL, per germline. The CDR3 sequence is 17 residues long. Authors' processing steps: Reference gene primer amplification gave nucleated cell count estimates. Using immunoSEQ multiplex PCR, the repertoire was profiled, and TCRdb retains in-frame clones only, with some absent. V and J calls and clone size are copied from that table; D and trimming were computed from the DNA. The sample has about 120,000 clones; 65% to 90% are singletons. These data belong to a study of blood T cell repertoires in COVID-19. On the study more broadly: PBMCs, B-cell-depleted T cells, or T cells provided the cDNA or gDNA that made up the material.

This sequence joins TRBV4-1 and TRBJ1-5, with TRBD1 identical over 11 bases. The receptor was derived from a human donor in a cohort sampled during active COVID-19. Sequences were obtained from peripheral blood. The CDR3 region is CASSQVWTGGGNQPQHF. CDR3 DNA: TGCGCCAGCAGCCAAGTCTGGACAGGGGGCGGAAATCAGCCCCAGCATTTT.